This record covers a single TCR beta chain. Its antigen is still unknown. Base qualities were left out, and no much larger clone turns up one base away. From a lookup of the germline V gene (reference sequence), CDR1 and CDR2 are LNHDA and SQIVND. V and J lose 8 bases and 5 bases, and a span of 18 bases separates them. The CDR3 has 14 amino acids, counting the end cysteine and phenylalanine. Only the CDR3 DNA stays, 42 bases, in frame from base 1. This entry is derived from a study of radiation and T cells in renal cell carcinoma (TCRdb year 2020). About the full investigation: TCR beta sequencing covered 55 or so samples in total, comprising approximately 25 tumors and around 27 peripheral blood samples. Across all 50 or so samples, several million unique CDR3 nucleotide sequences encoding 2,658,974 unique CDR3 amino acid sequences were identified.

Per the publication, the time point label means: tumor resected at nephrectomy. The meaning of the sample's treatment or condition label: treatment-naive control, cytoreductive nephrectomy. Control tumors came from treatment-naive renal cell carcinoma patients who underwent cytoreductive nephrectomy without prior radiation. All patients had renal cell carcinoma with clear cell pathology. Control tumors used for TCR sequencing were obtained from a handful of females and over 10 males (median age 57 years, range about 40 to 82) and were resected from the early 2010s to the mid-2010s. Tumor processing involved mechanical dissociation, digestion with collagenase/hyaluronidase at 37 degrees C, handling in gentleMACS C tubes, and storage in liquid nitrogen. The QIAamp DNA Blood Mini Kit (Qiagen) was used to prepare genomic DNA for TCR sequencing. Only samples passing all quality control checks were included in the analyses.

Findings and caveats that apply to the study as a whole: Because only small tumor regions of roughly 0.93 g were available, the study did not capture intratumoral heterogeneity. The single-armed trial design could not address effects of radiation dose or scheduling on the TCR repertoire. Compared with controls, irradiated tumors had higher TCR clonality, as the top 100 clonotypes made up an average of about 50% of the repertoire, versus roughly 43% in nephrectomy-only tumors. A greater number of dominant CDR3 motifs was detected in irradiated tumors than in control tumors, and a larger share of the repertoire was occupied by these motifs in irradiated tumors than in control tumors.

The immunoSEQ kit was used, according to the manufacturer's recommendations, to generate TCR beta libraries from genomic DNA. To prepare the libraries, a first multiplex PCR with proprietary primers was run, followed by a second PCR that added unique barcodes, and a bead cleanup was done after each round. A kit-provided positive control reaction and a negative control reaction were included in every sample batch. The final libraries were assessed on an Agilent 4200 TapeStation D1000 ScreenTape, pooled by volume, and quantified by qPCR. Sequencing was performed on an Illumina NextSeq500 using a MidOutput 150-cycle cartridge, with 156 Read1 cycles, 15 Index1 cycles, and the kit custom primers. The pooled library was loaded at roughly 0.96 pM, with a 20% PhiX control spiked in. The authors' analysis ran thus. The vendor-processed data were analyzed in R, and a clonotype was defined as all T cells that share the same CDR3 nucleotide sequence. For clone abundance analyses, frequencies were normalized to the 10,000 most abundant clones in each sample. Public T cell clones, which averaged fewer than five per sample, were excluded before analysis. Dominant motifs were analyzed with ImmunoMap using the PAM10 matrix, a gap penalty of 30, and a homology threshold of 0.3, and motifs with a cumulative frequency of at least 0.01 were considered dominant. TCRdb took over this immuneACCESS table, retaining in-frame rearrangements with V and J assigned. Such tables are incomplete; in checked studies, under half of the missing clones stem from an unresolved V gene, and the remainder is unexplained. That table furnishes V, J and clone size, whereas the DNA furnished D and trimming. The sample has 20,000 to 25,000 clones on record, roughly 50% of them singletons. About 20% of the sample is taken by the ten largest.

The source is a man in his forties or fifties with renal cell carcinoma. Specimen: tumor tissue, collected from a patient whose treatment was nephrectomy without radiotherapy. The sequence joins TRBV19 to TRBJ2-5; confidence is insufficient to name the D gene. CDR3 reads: CASHAEHSQETQYF. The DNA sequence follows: TGTGCCAGTCATGCGGAGCATTCTCAGGAGACCCAGTACTTC.